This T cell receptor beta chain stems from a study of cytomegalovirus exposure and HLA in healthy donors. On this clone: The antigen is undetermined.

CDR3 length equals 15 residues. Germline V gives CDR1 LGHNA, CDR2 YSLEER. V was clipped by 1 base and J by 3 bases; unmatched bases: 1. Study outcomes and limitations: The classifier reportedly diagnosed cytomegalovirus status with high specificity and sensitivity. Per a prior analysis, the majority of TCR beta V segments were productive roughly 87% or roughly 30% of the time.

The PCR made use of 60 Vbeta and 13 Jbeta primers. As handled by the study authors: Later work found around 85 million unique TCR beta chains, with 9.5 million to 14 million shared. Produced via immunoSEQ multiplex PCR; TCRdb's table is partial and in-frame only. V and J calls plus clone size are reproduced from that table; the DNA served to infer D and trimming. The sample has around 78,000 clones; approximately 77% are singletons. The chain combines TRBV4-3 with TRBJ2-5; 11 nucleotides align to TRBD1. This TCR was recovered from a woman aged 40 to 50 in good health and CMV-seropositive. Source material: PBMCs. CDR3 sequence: CASSQGDRGEETQYF. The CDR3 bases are TGCGCCAGCAGCCAAGGGGACAGGGGGGAAGAGACCCAGTACTTC.